Listed below are T cell receptor beta chains from one sample, sequenced in a study of T cells in Graves' hyperthyroidism and ophthalmopathy. One entry per CDR3 protein, called by TCRdb with MiXCR from the multiplex PCR reads. This sample has around 720,000 distinct CDR3 sequences, with around a third found just once. Sample: blood. The origin of the receptors is a woman aged 40 to 50 with Graves' hyperthyroidism. Each CDR3 is given with its conserved first and last residue. Each record gives: J gene, D gene, CDR3 length, clone size, V gene, CDR3 DNA, CDR3 protein. D genes are given only for firm matches. Rows may omit the clone size; those that give it use once, few, many or a size class.

J: TRBJ1-1; D: .; length: 16; size: .; V: TRBV9; DNA: TGTGCCAGCAGAGGGCCCATCGGGGACGGGAACACTGAAGCTTTCTTT; CDR3: CASRGPIGDGNTEAFF
J: TRBJ1-2; D: TRBD1; length: 15; size: .; V: TRBV7-9; DNA: TGTGCCAGCAGCTCAATAACGACAGGGGTGTATGGCTACACCTTC; CDR3: CASSSITTGVYGYTF
J: TRBJ2-7; D: TRBD2; length: 15; size: .; V: TRBV10-3; DNA: TGTGCCATCAGTGCGAGCAGGGACTATGGCTACGAGCAGTACTTC; CDR3: CAISASRDYGYEQYF
J: TRBJ1-1; D: .; length: 15; size: many; V: TRBV7-9; DNA: TGTGCCAGCAGCTTAGGTGGGGCGGGGAACACTGAAGCTTTCTTT; CDR3: CASSLGGAGNTEAFF
J: TRBJ1-4; D: TRBD1; length: 16; size: many; V: TRBV6-5; DNA: TGTGCCAGCAGTTACTCGCAGGGACAGGGGAGTGTAAAACTGTTTTTT; CDR3: CASSYSQGQGSVKLFF
J: TRBJ2-5; D: .; length: 13; size: .; V: TRBV25-1; DNA: TGTGCCAGCAGTGGATTGGGGAGAAAGACCCAGTACTTC; CDR3: CASSGLGRKTQYF
J: TRBJ1-1; D: .; length: 14; size: many; V: TRBV19; DNA: TGTGCCAGTAGTATTCCCCCGATGAACACTGAAGCTTTCTTT; CDR3: CASSIPPMNTEAFF
J: TRBJ1-4; D: .; length: 14; size: .; V: TRBV7-2; DNA: TGTGCCAGCAGCTTAGGGCGGGGGCGGGAAAAACTGTTTTTT; CDR3: CASSLGRGREKLFF
J: TRBJ1-1; D: .; length: 13; size: few; V: TRBV19; DNA: TGTGCCAGTAGTAGAAACCGGGACACCGAAGCTTTCTTT; CDR3: CASSRNRDTEAFF
J: TRBJ2-7; D: .; length: 14; size: many; V: TRBV19; DNA: TGTGCCAGTAGTTCTTCACCGAGCTCCTACGAGCAGTACTTC; CDR3: CASSSSPSSYEQYF
J: TRBJ2-7; D: .; length: 12; size: .; V: TRBV10-3; DNA: TGTGCCAGCGAGAGACAGTCCAATGAGCAGTACTTC; CDR3: CASERQSNEQYF
J: TRBJ2-3; D: .; length: 12; size: .; V: TRBV7-9; DNA: TGTGCTACCCCAGGAAGAGGAAATACGCAGTATTTT; CDR3: CATPGRGNTQYF
J: TRBJ2-5; D: TRBD1; length: 15; size: few; V: TRBV28; DNA: TGTGCCAGCAGTACCCAACAGGGGCGGGTGGAGACCCAGTACTTC; CDR3: CASSTQQGRVETQYF
J: TRBJ2-5; D: .; length: 12; size: .; V: TRBV20-1; DNA: TGCAGTGCACGGGCTTACCAAGAGACCCAGTACTTC; CDR3: CSARAYQETQYF
J: TRBJ1-2; D: .; length: 15; size: once; V: TRBV7-9; DNA: TGTGCCAACAGCCTAATTAAGGACAGATCCTATGGCTACACCTTC; CDR3: CANSLIKDRSYGYTF
J: TRBJ2-7; D: .; length: 14; size: many; V: TRBV7-2; DNA: TGTGCCAGCAGCTCTTATGGGGCGGGGAAGGAGCAGTACTTC; CDR3: CASSSYGAGKEQYF
J: TRBJ1-3; D: .; length: 16; size: .; V: TRBV25-1; DNA: TGTGCCAGCTCACAAGAGGACAATTTCTATGGAAACACCATATATTTT; CDR3: CASSQEDNFYGNTIYF
J: TRBJ2-5; D: .; length: 13; size: many; V: TRBV6-1; DNA: TGTGCCAGCAGTGAAGCCGGGATGAGGACCCAGTACTTC; CDR3: CASSEAGMRTQYF
J: TRBJ2-7; D: TRBD1; length: 14; size: few; V: TRBV11-2; DNA: TGTGCCAGCAGCCCTACGACAGGGGGACGCGAGCAGTACTTC; CDR3: CASSPTTGGREQYF
J: TRBJ2-5; D: .; length: 15; size: .; V: TRBV24-1; DNA: TGTGCCACCAGTGACAACTTCCAGGGGTCGGAGACCCAGTACTTC; CDR3: CATSDNFQGSETQYF
J: TRBJ1-1; D: TRBD1; length: 13; size: many; V: TRBV11-2; DNA: TGTGCCAGCAGCCGACAGGGGTCCACTGAAGCTTTCTTT; CDR3: CASSRQGSTEAFF
J: TRBJ1-2; D: .; length: 14; size: few; V: TRBV2; DNA: TGTGCCAGCTCACAGACAGAGGGTGGCTATGGCTACACCTTC; CDR3: CASSQTEGGYGYTF
J: TRBJ1-2; D: TRBD1; length: 19; size: once; V: TRBV7-9; DNA: TGTGCCAGCAGTTTACAACCTGGGCAGGGGGCGTCCCCCTGGTATGGCTACACCTTC; CDR3: CASSLQPGQGASPWYGYTF
J: TRBJ1-2; D: TRBD1; length: 15; size: many; V: TRBV24-1; DNA: TGTGCCACCAGTGACCCACAGGGGAGAGACTATGGCTACACCTTC; CDR3: CATSDPQGRDYGYTF
J: TRBJ2-5; D: .; length: 16; size: many; V: TRBV19; DNA: TGTGCCAGTAGTATAGACGGGGTTCGGGATGAAGAGACCCAGTACTTC; CDR3: CASSIDGVRDEETQYF
J: TRBJ1-2; D: .; length: 13; size: .; V: TRBV7-2; DNA: TGCGCCAGCAGCCCGATGGTGGAGTATGGCTACACCTTC; CDR3: CASSPMVEYGYTF
J: TRBJ2-7; D: TRBD2; length: 15; size: few; V: TRBV5-4; DNA: TGTGCCAGCAGCGCAATGAGGACTAGCTCTCACGAGCAGTACTTC; CDR3: CASSAMRTSSHEQYF
J: TRBJ1-4; D: .; length: 14; size: many; V: TRBV7-9; DNA: TGTGCCAGCAGCTTAGGCAGGGGAGATGAAAAACTGTTTTTT; CDR3: CASSLGRGDEKLFF
J: TRBJ1-2; D: TRBD1; length: 16; size: .; V: TRBV20-1; DNA: TGCAGTGCTAGAGATTTTAAGGGACAGCGAGCCTATGGCTACACCTTC; CDR3: CSARDFKGQRAYGYTF
J: TRBJ2-7; D: .; length: 14; size: few; V: TRBV20-1; DNA: TGCAGTGCTCGGATGGACTATCACCCCTACAGAGAGTACTTC; CDR3: CSARMDYHPYREYF
J: TRBJ1-1; D: .; length: 17; size: .; V: TRBV6-5; DNA: TGTGCCAGCAGTTATGGCGGGCAGGGACTACAGAACACTGAAGCTTTCTTT; CDR3: CASSYGGQGLQNTEAFF
J: TRBJ2-7; D: TRBD1; length: 14; size: few; V: TRBV6-1; DNA: TGTGCCAGCAGTTACCTAGACAGGGCGGACGAGCAGTACTTC; CDR3: CASSYLDRADEQYF
J: TRBJ1-4; D: .; length: 14; size: .; V: TRBV12-3/TRBV12-4; DNA: TGTGCCAGCAATCAAGGGGGGGCGAAGGAAAAACTGTTTTTT; CDR3: CASNQGGAKEKLFF
J: TRBJ2-7; D: .; length: 15; size: .; V: TRBV13; DNA: TGTGCCAGCAGCCTCCGGGGAGGTCCCCGTTACGAGCAGTACTTC; CDR3: CASSLRGGPRYEQYF
J: TRBJ1-2; D: .; length: 14; size: .; V: TRBV12-3/TRBV12-4; DNA: TGTGCCAGCAGTTTAGGGGGGGCGCAGGGTGGCTACACCTTC; CDR3: CASSLGGAQGGYTF
J: TRBJ2-5; D: .; length: 13; size: many; V: TRBV29-1; DNA: TGCAGCGTTGGGGAAGTCCACCAAGAGACCCAGTACTTC; CDR3: CSVGEVHQETQYF
J: TRBJ2-7; D: TRBD2; length: 17; size: many; V: TRBV10-3; DNA: TGTGCCATCAGTGAGTCGAGCGGGGGACTAGCGAGATACGAGCAGTACTTC; CDR3: CAISESSGGLARYEQYF
J: TRBJ1-1; D: .; length: 14; size: .; V: TRBV29-1; DNA: TGCAGCTCAAACCCGGTAGGCCCTTGGACTGAAGCTTTCTTT; CDR3: CSSNPVGPWTEAFF
J: TRBJ1-2; D: .; length: 17; size: few; V: TRBV10-3; DNA: TGTGCCAGCAGAGATACCCCGGGACAAATACTTCAGGATGGCTACACCTTC; CDR3: CASRDTPGQILQDGYTF
J: TRBJ1-2; D: .; length: 13; size: .; V: TRBV4-3; DNA: TGCGCCAGCAGCCGGAGGGGGACCTATGGCTACACCTTC; CDR3: CASSRRGTYGYTF
J: TRBJ2-2; D: .; length: 17; size: .; V: TRBV11-3; DNA: TGTGCCAGCAGCCAAGTGTTGGAACAGCCGAACACCGGGGAGCTGTTTTTT; CDR3: CASSQVLEQPNTGELFF
J: TRBJ1-2; D: TRBD1; length: 16; size: .; V: TRBV24-1; DNA: TGCACCACCAGCAACACCCGACAGGGCACTAACTATGGCTACACCTTC; CDR3: CTTSNTRQGTNYGYTF
J: TRBJ2-5; D: .; length: 11; size: many; V: TRBV20-1; DNA: TGCAGTGCTATGGGACAAGAGACCCAGTACTTC; CDR3: CSAMGQETQYF
J: TRBJ2-7; D: .; length: 14; size: .; V: TRBV20-1; DNA: TGCAGTGCTAGAGCTCGGGGGCTGGGAGGCGAGCAGTACTTC; CDR3: CSARARGLGGEQYF
J: TRBJ1-3; D: .; length: 14; size: many; V: TRBV7-2; DNA: TGTGCCAGCAGCGCGGGGTACTCTGGAAACACCATATATTTT; CDR3: CASSAGYSGNTIYF
J: TRBJ2-7; D: .; length: 14; size: .; V: TRBV25-1; DNA: TGTGCCAGCAGCCCCTTCAGGGGAGCTGTCGAGCAGTACTTC; CDR3: CASSPFRGAVEQYF
J: TRBJ1-3; D: .; length: 17; size: once; V: TRBV7-2; DNA: TGTGCCAGCAGCTTATCTAGCCCCGTCTACCCTGGAAACACCATATATTTT; CDR3: CASSLSSPVYPGNTIYF
J: TRBJ2-7; D: .; length: 13; size: .; V: TRBV27; DNA: TGTGCCAGCAGTTTCGGGACCCCAGTCGAGCAGTACTTC; CDR3: CASSFGTPVEQYF
J: TRBJ1-1; D: .; length: 14; size: few; V: TRBV12-3/TRBV12-4; DNA: TGTGCCAGCAGTTTATCGATGGTGTACGCTGAAGCTTTCTTT; CDR3: CASSLSMVYAEAFF
J: TRBJ1-6; D: TRBD1; length: 17; size: .; V: TRBV19; DNA: TGTGCCAGCAGGGGGGACCCAAGGAGCTCCTATAATTCACCCCTCCACTTT; CDR3: CASRGDPRSSYNSPLHF
J: TRBJ2-7; D: .; length: 13; size: .; V: TRBV10-2; DNA: TGCGCCAGCAGTGACGTCCGCTACTACGAGCAGTACTTC; CDR3: CASSDVRYYEQYF
J: TRBJ1-4; D: .; length: 15; size: .; V: TRBV2; DNA: TGTGCCAGCTCCCGAGGGGCCCCAACTAATGAAGAACTGTTTTTT; CDR3: CASSRGAPTNEELFF
J: TRBJ1-1; D: .; length: 12; size: many; V: TRBV19; DNA: TGTGCCAGCAACAGGGCCGACACTGAAGCTTTCTTT; CDR3: CASNRADTEAFF
J: TRBJ2-7; D: .; length: 13; size: once; V: TRBV28; DNA: TGTGCCAGCAGTTTATTCCGGTCCGCCGAGCAGTACTTC; CDR3: CASSLFRSAEQYF
J: TRBJ1-5; D: TRBD1; length: 19; size: .; V: TRBV24-1; DNA: TGTGCCAGCAGTGACTCCGGGACAGGGTCCTATTATAGCAATCAGCCCCAGCATTTT; CDR3: CASSDSGTGSYYSNQPQHF
J: TRBJ1-1; D: .; length: 13; size: .; V: TRBV5-8; DNA: TGTGCCAGCAGCTTTGATTGGGGCACTGAAGCTTTCTTT; CDR3: CASSFDWGTEAFF
J: TRBJ2-5; D: TRBD1; length: 13; size: many; V: TRBV7-2; DNA: TGTGCCAGCAACACAGGGGGCGTGGAGACCCAGTACTTC; CDR3: CASNTGGVETQYF